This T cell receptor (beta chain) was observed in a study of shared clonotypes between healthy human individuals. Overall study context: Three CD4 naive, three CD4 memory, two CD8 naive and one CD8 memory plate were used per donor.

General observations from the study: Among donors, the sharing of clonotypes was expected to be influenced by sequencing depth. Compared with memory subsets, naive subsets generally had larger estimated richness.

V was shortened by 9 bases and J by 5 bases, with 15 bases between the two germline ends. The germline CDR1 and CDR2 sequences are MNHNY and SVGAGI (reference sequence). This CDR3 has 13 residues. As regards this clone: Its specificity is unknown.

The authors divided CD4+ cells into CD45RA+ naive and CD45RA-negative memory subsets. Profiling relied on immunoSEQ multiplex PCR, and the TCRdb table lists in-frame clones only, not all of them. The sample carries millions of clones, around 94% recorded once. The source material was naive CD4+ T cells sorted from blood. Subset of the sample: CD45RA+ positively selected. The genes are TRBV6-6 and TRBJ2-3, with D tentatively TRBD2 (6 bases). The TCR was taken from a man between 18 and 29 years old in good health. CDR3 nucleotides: TGTGCCAGTTGCCGGGGGATTGGAGATACGCAGTATTTT. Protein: CASCRGIGDTQYF.